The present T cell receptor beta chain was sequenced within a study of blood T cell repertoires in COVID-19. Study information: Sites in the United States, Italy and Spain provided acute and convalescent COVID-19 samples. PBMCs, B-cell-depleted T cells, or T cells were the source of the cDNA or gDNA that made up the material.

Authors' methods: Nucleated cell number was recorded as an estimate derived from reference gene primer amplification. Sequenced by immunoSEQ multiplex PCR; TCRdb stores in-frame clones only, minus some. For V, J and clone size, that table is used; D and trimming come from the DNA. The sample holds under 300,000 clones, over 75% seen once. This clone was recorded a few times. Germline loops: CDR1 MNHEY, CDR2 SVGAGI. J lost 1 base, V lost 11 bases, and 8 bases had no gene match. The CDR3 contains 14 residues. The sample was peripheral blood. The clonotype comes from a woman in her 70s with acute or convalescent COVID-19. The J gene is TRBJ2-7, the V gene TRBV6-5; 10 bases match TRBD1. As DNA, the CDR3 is TGTGCCGGAGACAGGGGGCAATCTTCCTACGAGCAGTACTTC. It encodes CAGDRGQSSYEQYF.